This T cell receptor (beta chain) emerged from a study of brain T cells in children with intractable seizures. The CDR3 is 17 amino acids. Sequencing used immunoSEQ multiplex PCR; TCRdb keeps in-frame clones, though not all of them. The top ten hold around 1.4% of the sample, which has tens of thousands of clones, 93% seen once. The study's findings and limits: HCMV serostatus was not known, and viral specificity came from CDR3 similarity only. Pre- and post-surgery blood differed in depth, so pre-surgery absences may be undersampling.

Only cases whose brain tissue showed the highest T cell transcript signatures were sequenced. This clone was counted a few times. What it binds is unknown. J is TRBJ1-2 and V is TRBV21-1. TRBV21-1 is assigned pseudogene status. Specimen: peripheral blood, collected at surgery. The receptor was derived from a boy younger than two with tuberous sclerosis and intractable seizures. The CDR3 coding sequence is TGTGCCAGCAGCAAAGAAAGGACGAATCGCCAGAACTATGGCTACACCTTC. It codes for CASSKERTNRQNYGYTF.